A selection of T cell receptor beta chains follows, all from one sample in a study of T cell responses to AZD1222 COVID-19 vaccine. Assay: immunoSEQ multiplex PCR; the TCRdb copy retains only in-frame clones and omits some. There are 95,000 to 150,000 clones in the sample; 80% to 90% occur only once, and 3.1% lies in the top ten. The source was peripheral blood, collected on day 0 of AZD1222 vaccination. These receptors all stem from an adult in good health. The CDR3 runs from the conserved cysteine through the conserved F or W. The order of the fields is clone size, J gene, V gene, D gene, CDR3 protein, CDR3 DNA. A D gene is named only where the DNA matches it firmly. Clone size appears in some rows only: once, few, many, or a class for an expanded clone.

>.|TRBJ2-1|TRBV5-4|.
CASSWGGGSSYNEQFF
TGTGCCAGCAGTTGGGGGGGCGGGAGCTCCTACAATGAGCAGTTCTTC
>few|TRBJ2-1|TRBV21-1|.
CASSKVDRGLGNEQFF
TGTGCCAGCAGCAAAGTTGACAGGGGCCTTGGGAATGAGCAGTTCTTC
>.|TRBJ1-2|TRBV19|.
CASSIVKGSYGYTF
TGTGCCAGTAGTATAGTGAAGGGATCGTATGGCTACACCTTC
>.|TRBJ2-2|TRBV30|.
CAWSVFGQTTGELFF
TGTGCCTGGAGTGTCTTTGGGCAGACGACCGGGGAGCTGTTTTTT
>.|TRBJ1-1|TRBV5-1|.
CASSLLGHDTEAFF
TGCGCCAGCAGCTTGTTAGGGCATGACACTGAAGCTTTCTTT
>.|TRBJ1-1|TRBV2|TRBD1
CAFPQGARHTEAFF
TGTGCCTTTCCACAGGGGGCACGACACACTGAAGCTTTCTTT
>once|TRBJ1-3|TRBV11-2|.
CASSLAVHGNTIYF
TGTGCCAGCAGCTTGGCCGTCCATGGAAACACCATATATTTT
>.|TRBJ1-1|TRBV7-2|.
CASSPTQGRAFF
TGTGCCAGCAGCCCCACCCAGGGGCGAGCTTTCTTT
>once|TRBJ2-2|TRBV18|.
CASSPLGLAAAGELFF
TGTGCCAGCTCACCACTTGGACTCGCCGCGGCCGGGGAGCTGTTTTTT
>.|TRBJ2-1|TRBV4-2|.
CASSQDSGRWNEQFF
TGTGCCAGCAGCCAAGATTCAGGCAGGTGGAATGAGCAGTTCTTC
>once|TRBJ2-7|TRBV28|.
CASSLSRTYEQYF
TGTGCCAGCAGTCTAAGCCGCACCTACGAGCAGTACTTC
>.|TRBJ1-2|TRBV7-3|.
CASSLGRGYGYTF
TGTGCCAGCAGCTTAGGACGGGGCTATGGCTACACCTTC
>.|TRBJ1-3|TRBV7-9|.
CASSLGAGIDTIYF
TGTGCCAGCAGCTTAGGTGCAGGGATTGACACCATATATTTT
>.|TRBJ1-2|TRBV12-5|.
CASGFRPQDYGYTF
TGTGCTAGTGGTTTCCGTCCACAGGACTATGGCTACACCTTC
>.|TRBJ2-4|TRBV11-2|TRBD2
CASSSLLGREGKNIQYF
TGTGCCAGCAGCTCCCTTCTCGGGCGGGAGGGAAAAAACATTCAGTACTTC
>.|TRBJ2-1|TRBV19|TRBD1
CASSRTGWNEQFF
TGTGCCAGTAGCCGGACAGGGTGGAATGAGCAGTTCTTC
>.|TRBJ2-3|TRBV28|.
CASSYRDGSTDTQYF
TGTGCCAGCAGTTACCGGGACGGTAGCACAGATACGCAGTATTTT
>.|TRBJ1-6|TRBV28|.
CASSLPDDSYNSPLHF
TGTGCCAGCAGTTTACCTGACGACTCCTATAATTCACCCCTCCACTTT
>.|TRBJ2-7|TRBV7-9|.
CASSPGDEQYF
TGTGCCAGCAGCCCGGGGGACGAGCAGTACTTC
>.|TRBJ1-5|TRBV28|.
CASSFRLVLPQPQHF
TGTGCCAGCAGTTTCCGACTGGTTCTACCCCAGCCCCAGCATTTT
>once|TRBJ2-7|TRBV7-6|.
CASSLVGGTYEQYF
TGTGCCAGCAGCTTAGTAGGGGGAACCTACGAGCAGTACTTC
>.|TRBJ2-3|TRBV1|.
CTSSQDLPRARADTQYF
TGCACCAGCAGCCAAGATTTACCCCGGGCCCGGGCAGATACGCAGTATTTT
>.|TRBJ1-6|TRBV18|.
CASSPLKRAGSSAPLHF
TGTGCCAGCTCACCCCTTAAGAGGGCAGGGTCCAGCGCACCCCTCCACTTT
>.|TRBJ1-5|TRBV5-8|TRBD1
CASSLRDRYQPQHF
TGTGCCAGCAGCTTGAGGGACAGATATCAGCCCCAGCATTTT
>.|TRBJ2-1|TRBV2|TRBD2
CASSLAASYNEQFF
TGTGCCAGCAGCCTAGCGGCCTCCTACAATGAGCAGTTCTTC
>.|TRBJ1-1|TRBV7-2|.
CASSSPNTEAFF
TGTGCCAGCAGCTCACCGAACACTGAAGCTTTCTTT
>once|TRBJ2-7|TRBV4-3|.
CASSQDSGSSGYEQYF
TGCGCCAGCAGCCAAGATTCGGGGTCAAGTGGCTACGAGCAGTACTTC
>once|TRBJ2-2|TRBV11-2|TRBD2
CASSPPVRLAGDRTGELFF
TGTGCCAGCAGCCCGCCGGTAAGACTAGCGGGAGATCGGACCGGGGAGCTGTTTTTT
>.|TRBJ2-1|TRBV5-4|.
CASSLDGSPFSYNEQFF
TGTGCCAGCAGCTTGGACGGTAGTCCGTTCTCATACAATGAGCAGTTCTTC
>.|TRBJ1-2|TRBV28|.
CASRRLTGSYTF
TGTGCCAGCAGGAGACTGACAGGTTCATACACCTTC
>.|TRBJ2-7|TRBV5-5|TRBD2
CASSLFLAGNLGEQYF
TGTGCCAGCAGCTTGTTTCTAGCGGGAAATCTGGGGGAGCAGTACTTC
>.|TRBJ1-4|TRBV7-6|.
CASSLGQGTTNEKLFF
TGTGCCAGCAGCTTAGGCCAGGGGACAACTAATGAAAAACTGTTTTTT
>.|TRBJ1-2|TRBV13|TRBD1
CASSLGDRVNYGYTF
TGTGCCAGCAGCTTAGGGGACAGGGTTAACTATGGCTACACCTTC
>.|TRBJ2-1|TRBV7-2|.
CASSLVGTAYNEQFF
TGTGCCAGCAGCTTAGTAGGGACTGCCTACAATGAGCAGTTCTTC
>.|TRBJ1-6|TRBV7-2|.
CASSLEAQGPSPLHF
TGTGCCAGCAGCTTAGAAGCCCAGGGACCGTCACCCCTCCACTTT
>.|TRBJ2-7|TRBV29-1|.
CSVIGGIGSERPYEQYF
TGCAGCGTAATCGGAGGAATTGGGTCCGAACGACCCTACGAGCAGTACTTC
>.|TRBJ2-1|TRBV28|.
CASSLPLGPTRDEQFF
TGTGCCAGCAGTTTACCCCTAGGCCCCACGAGGGATGAGCAGTTCTTC
>.|TRBJ2-3|TRBV6-5|TRBD2
CASSYSSGSTDTQYF
TGTGCCAGCAGTTACTCTAGCGGGAGTACAGATACGCAGTATTTT
>many|TRBJ1-6|TRBV28|.
CASSLVGSDSPLHF
TGTGCCAGCAGTTTAGTCGGGTCGGACTCACCCCTCCACTTT
>.|TRBJ1-1|TRBV19|.
CASRLAATMNTEAFF
TGTGCCAGTCGCCTCGCCGCCACGATGAACACTGAAGCTTTCTTT
>.|TRBJ2-7|TRBV6-5|.
CASSYVQEASYEQYF
TGTGCCAGCAGTTACGTTCAGGAGGCTTCCTACGAGCAGTACTTC
>.|TRBJ2-1|TRBV5-4|TRBD1
CASSWERRGNEQFF
TGTGCCAGCAGTTGGGAGCGCAGGGGGAATGAGCAGTTCTTC
>.|TRBJ2-7|TRBV4-1|.
CASSQEGDATAEGYEQYF
TGCGCCAGCAGCCAAGAGGGTGATGCAACGGCAGAAGGCTACGAGCAGTACTTC
>.|TRBJ2-6|TRBV6-4|.
CASSDSGNGANVLTF
TGTGCCAGCAGTGACTCCGGTAACGGGGCCAACGTCCTGACTTTC
>.|TRBJ1-3|TRBV4-2|TRBD1
CASSQEGTGGPSGNTIYF
TGTGCCAGCAGCCAAGAGGGGACAGGGGGCCCCTCTGGAAACACCATATATTTT
>.|TRBJ1-1|TRBV2|TRBD1
CASKDRVASTEAFF
TGTGCCAGCAAGGACAGGGTCGCGTCCACTGAAGCTTTCTTT
>few|TRBJ1-6|TRBV18|.
CASSPSGTINSPLHF
TGTGCCAGCTCACCGTCCGGGACAATCAATTCACCCCTCCACTTT
>.|TRBJ2-2|TRBV4-2|.
CASSQGPAGLNTGELFF
TGTGCCAGCAGCCAAGGGCCCGCGGGCTTGAACACCGGGGAGCTGTTTTTT
>.|TRBJ2-5|TRBV6-5|TRBD2
CASSPLADTSETQYF
TGTGCCAGCAGTCCCCTAGCGGATACTTCAGAGACCCAGTACTTC
>.|TRBJ1-2|TRBV20-1|TRBD1
CSAKDRLGYTF
TGCAGTGCCAAGGACAGGCTTGGCTACACCTTC
>.|TRBJ1-2|TRBV9|.
CASGPGTVNYGYTF
TGTGCCAGCGGACCCGGGACGGTGAACTATGGCTACACCTTC
>.|TRBJ2-7|TRBV3-1/TRBV3-2|.
CASSQFGQLYEQYF
TGTGCCAGCAGCCAATTCGGACAGCTCTACGAGCAGTACTTC
>few|TRBJ1-3|TRBV4-1|.
CASSQLTVYSGNTIYF
TGCGCCAGCAGCCAGTTGACAGTCTACTCTGGAAACACCATATATTTT
>once|TRBJ2-7|TRBV5-1|.
CASRPAGTEAYEQYF
TGCGCCAGCAGACCCGCCGGGACCGAAGCCTACGAGCAGTACTTC
>.|TRBJ1-5|TRBV19|TRBD1
CASSIDPSRDSRGSVNQPQHF
TGTGCCAGTAGTATAGACCCAAGCCGGGACAGCCGAGGGTCGGTCAATCAGCCCCAGCATTTT
>.|TRBJ1-2|TRBV6-6|.
CASSNQGSWGADGYTF
TGTGCCAGCAGTAACCAGGGATCGTGGGGCGCGGATGGCTACACCTTC
>.|TRBJ1-6|TRBV4-2|.
CASSQDHVLGNSPLHF
TGTGCCAGCAGCCAAGATCATGTCCTGGGGAATTCACCCCTCCACTTT
>.|TRBJ1-1|TRBV25-1|.
CASLTGAEAFF
TGTGCCAGCCTCACGGGGGCTGAAGCTTTCTTT
>.|TRBJ2-7|TRBV5-1|TRBD2
CASSSKREGYEQYF
TGCGCCAGCAGTTCAAAGCGGGAGGGGTATGAGCAGTACTTC